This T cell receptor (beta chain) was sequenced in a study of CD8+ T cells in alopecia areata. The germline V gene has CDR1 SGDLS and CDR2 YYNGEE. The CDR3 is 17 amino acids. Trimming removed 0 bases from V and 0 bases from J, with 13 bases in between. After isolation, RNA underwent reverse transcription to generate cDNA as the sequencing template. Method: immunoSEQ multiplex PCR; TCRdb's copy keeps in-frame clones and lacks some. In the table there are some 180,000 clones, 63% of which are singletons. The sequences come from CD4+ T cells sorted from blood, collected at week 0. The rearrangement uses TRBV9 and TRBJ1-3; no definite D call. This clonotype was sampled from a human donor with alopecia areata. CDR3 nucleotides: TGTGCCAGCAGCGTAGGATCTTTGACGATCTCTGGAAACACCATATATTTT. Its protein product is CASSVGSLTISGNTIYF.